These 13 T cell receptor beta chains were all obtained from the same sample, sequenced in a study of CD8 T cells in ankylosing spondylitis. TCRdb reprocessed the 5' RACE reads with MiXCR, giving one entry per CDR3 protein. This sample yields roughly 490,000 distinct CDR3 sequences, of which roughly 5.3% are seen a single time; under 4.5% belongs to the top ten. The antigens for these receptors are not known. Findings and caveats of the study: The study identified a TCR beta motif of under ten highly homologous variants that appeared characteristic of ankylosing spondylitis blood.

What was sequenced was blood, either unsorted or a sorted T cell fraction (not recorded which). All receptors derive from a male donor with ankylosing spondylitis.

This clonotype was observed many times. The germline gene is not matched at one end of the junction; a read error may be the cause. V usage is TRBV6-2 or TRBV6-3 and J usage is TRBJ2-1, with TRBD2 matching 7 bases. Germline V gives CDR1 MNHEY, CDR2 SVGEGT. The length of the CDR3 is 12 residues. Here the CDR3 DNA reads TGTGCCAGCTGCTCTAGCGGTCCCCCTCACCTCTTC. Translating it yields CASCSSGPPHLF.

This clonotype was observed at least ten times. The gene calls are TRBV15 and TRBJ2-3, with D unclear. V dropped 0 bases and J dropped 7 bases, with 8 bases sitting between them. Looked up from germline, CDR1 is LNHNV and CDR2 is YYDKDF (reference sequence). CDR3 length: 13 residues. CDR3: CATSRDLGYTQYF. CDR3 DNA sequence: TGTGCCACCAGCAGAGATTTAGGCTATACGCAGTATTTT.

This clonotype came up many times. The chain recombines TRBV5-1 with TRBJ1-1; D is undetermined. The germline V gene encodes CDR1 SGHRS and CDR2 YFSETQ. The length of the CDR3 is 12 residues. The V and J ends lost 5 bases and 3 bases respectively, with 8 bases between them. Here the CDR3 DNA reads TGCGCCAGCAGATTAAGCGACACTGAAGCTTTCTTT. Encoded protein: CASRLSDTEAFF.

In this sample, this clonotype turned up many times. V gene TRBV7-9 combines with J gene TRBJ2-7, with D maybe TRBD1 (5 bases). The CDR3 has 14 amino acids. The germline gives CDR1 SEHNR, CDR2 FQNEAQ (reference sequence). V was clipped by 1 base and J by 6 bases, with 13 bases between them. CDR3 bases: TGTGCCAGCAGCTTAGGTTTAGGGGTAGGCGAGCAGTACTTC. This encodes CASSLGLGVGEQYF.

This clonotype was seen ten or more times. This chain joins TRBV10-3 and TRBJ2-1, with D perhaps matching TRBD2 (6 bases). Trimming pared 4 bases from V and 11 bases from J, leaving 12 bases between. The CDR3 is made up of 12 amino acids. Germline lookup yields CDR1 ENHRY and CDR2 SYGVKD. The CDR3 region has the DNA TGTGCCATCAGTGCCCTACTAGCACAGCAGTTCTTC. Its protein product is CAISALLAQQFF.

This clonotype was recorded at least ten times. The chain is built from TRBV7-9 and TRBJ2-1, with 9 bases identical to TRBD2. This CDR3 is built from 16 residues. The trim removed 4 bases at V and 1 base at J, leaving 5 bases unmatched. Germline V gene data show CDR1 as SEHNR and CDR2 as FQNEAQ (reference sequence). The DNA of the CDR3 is TGTGCCAGCAGCTCTCGACTAGCGGATTCCTACAATGAGCAGTTCTTC. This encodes CASSSRLADSYNEQFF. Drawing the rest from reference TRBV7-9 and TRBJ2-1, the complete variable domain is DTGVSQNPRHKITKRGQNVTFRCDPISEHNRLYWYRQTLGQGPEFLTYFQNEAQLEKSRLLSDRFSAERPKGSFSTLEIQRTEQGDSAMYLCASSSRLADSYNEQFFGPGTRLTVL.

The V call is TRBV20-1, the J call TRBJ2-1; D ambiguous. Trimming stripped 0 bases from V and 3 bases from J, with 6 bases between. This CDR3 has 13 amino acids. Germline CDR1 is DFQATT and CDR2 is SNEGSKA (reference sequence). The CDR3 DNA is TGCAGTGCTAGAGATCAACTCTACAATGAGCAGTTCTTC. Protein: CSARDQLYNEQFF.

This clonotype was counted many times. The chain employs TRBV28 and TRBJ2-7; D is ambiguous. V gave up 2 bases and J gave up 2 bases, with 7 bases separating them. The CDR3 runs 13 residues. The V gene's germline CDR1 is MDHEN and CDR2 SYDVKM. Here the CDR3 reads CASSLMTPYEQYF. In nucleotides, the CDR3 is TGTGCCAGCAGTTTAATGACCCCCTACGAGCAGTACTTC.

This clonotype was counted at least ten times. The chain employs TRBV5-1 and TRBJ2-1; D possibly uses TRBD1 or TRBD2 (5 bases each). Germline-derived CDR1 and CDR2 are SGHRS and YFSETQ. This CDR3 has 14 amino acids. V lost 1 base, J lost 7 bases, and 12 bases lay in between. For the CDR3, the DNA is TGCGCCAGCAGCTTGAGGGGACGAGGAAATGAGCAGTTCTTC. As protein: CASSLRGRGNEQFF.

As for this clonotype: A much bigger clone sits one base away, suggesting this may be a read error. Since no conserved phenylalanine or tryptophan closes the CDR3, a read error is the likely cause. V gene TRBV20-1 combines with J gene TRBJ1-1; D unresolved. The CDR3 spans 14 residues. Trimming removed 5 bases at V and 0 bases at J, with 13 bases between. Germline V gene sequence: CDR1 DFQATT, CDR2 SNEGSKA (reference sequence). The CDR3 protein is CSACRPGLNTEAFI. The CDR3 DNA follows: TGCAGTGCTTGCCGGCCTGGACTGAACACTGAAGCTTTCATT.

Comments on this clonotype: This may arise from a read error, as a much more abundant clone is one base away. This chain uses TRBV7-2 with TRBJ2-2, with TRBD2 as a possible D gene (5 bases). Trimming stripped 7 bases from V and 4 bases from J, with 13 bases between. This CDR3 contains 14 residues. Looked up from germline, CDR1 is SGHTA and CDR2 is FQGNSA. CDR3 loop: CASNQRSSTGELFF. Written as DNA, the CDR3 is TGTGCCAGCAACCAGCGGTCGAGCACCGGGGAGCTGTTTTTT.

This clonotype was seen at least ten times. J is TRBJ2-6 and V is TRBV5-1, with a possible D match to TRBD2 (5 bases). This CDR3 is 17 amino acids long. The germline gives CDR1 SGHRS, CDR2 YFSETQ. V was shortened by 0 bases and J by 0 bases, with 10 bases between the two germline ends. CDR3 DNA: TGCGCCAGCAGCTTGGGGTGGAGGAACTCTGGGGCCAACGTCCTGACTTTC. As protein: CASSLGWRNSGANVLTF. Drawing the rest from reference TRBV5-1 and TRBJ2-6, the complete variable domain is KAGVTQTPRYLIKTRGQQVTLSCSPISGHRSVSWYQQTPGQGLQFLFEYFSETQRNKGNFPGRFSGRQFSNSRSEMNVSTLELGDSALYLCASSLGWRNSGANVLTFGAGSRLTVL.

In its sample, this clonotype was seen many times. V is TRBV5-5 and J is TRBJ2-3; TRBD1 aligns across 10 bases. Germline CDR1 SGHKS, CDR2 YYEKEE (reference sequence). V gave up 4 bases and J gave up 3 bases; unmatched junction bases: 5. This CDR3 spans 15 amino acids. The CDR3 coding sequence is TGTGCCAGCAGCCGGACAGGGGGTAGGACAGATACGCAGTATTTT. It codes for CASSRTGGRTDTQYF.